These 9 T cell receptor beta chains were sequenced from one sample in a study of cytomegalovirus exposure and HLA in healthy donors. The study ran its PCR with 60 Vbeta and 13 Jbeta primers. TCRdb's copy holds only in-frame clones and misses some; the assay was immunoSEQ multiplex PCR. The table includes about 130,000 clones, roughly 79% detected once. The sample comprised PBMCs. These TCRs come from a woman between 40 and 50 years old in good health and CMV-seronegative.

This chain uses TRBV6-6 with TRBJ1-2, with D tentatively TRBD1 (6 bases). The CDR3 covers 14 residues. The V and J ends lost 2 bases and 6 bases respectively, with 13 bases between them. Germline loops: CDR1 MNHNY, CDR2 SVGAGI (reference sequence). The CDR3 here is CASSYPQGSNGYTF. The CDR3 bases are TGTGCCAGCAGTTACCCACAGGGTTCGAATGGCTACACCTTC.

This chain links TRBV6-6 with TRBJ2-7; tentative D call: TRBD2 (6 bases). CDR3 size: 13 residues. Per the germline V gene, CDR1 is MNHNY and CDR2 is SVGAGI (reference sequence). V was clipped by 7 bases and J by 3 bases, with 13 bases between them. CDR3 bases: TGTGCCAGCACCCCGAGCGGGCACTACGAGCAGTACTTC. It translates to CASTPSGHYEQYF.

This clone was detected only a few times. The genes are TRBV4-1 and TRBJ2-7; TRBD1 matches 7 bases. Germline lookup yields CDR1 MGHRA and CDR2 YSYEKL. This CDR3 spans 13 amino acids. V gave up 4 bases and J gave up 3 bases; unmatched junction bases: 3. In DNA form, the CDR3 reads TGCGCCAGCAGCCCCGGGACAGTCTACGAGCAGTACTTC. Protein product: CASSPGTVYEQYF.

The chain carries TRBV2 and TRBJ2-3; 7 bases fit TRBD2. Germline-derived CDR1 and CDR2 are SNHLY and FYNNEI. With V trimmed by 2 bases and J by 4 bases, 9 bases remained unmatched. CDR3 length: 16 amino acids. CDR3 region: CASSEYPGGGADTQYF. CDR3 sequence (DNA): TGTGCCAGCAGTGAATATCCGGGAGGAGGCGCAGATACGCAGTATTTT.

The chain employs TRBV5-1 and TRBJ2-3, with 8 bases lining up with TRBD1. Germline V gene data show CDR1 as SGHRS and CDR2 as YFSETQ. This CDR3 contains 16 residues. V shed 3 bases and J 1 base; nucleotides not matched to a gene: 7. The DNA of the CDR3 is TGCGCCAGCAGCTATCTACCGACAGGGGGCACAGATACGCAGTATTTT. Translating it yields CASSYLPTGGTDTQYF.

V usage is TRBV4-2 and J usage is TRBJ2-7, with 10 bases that match TRBD1. V gave up 0 bases and J gave up 1 base; unmatched junction bases: 3. The CDR3 is 16 residues long. Germline V gene lookup returns CDR1 LGHNA and CDR2 YNFKEQ. CDR3 nucleotides: TGTGCCAGCAGCCAAGAAGGGACAGGGGCTTCCTACGAGCAGTACTTC. Amino acid sequence: CASSQEGTGASYEQYF.

The chain joins TRBV2 to TRBJ2-1; 12 nucleotides match TRBD2. The J segment lost 6 bases and the V segment lost 6 bases, leaving 6 bases of the junction unmatched. This CDR3 contains 15 residues. Germline-derived CDR1 and CDR2 are SNHLY and FYNNEI. CDR3 region: CASSRSSGGANEQFF. DNA of the CDR3: TGTGCCAGCAGCCGTTCTAGCGGGGGGGCCAATGAGCAGTTCTTC.

The CDR3 loop reads CASSPRQLNYGYTF. The CDR3 DNA follows: TGTGCCAGCTCACCTCGACAGTTAAACTATGGCTACACCTTC. The chain employs TRBV18 and TRBJ1-2; D perhaps matches TRBD1 (5 bases). Trimming pared 3 bases from V and 2 bases from J, leaving 10 bases between. The CDR3 covers 14 residues. CDR1 and CDR2 from the germline V gene are KGHSH and LQKENI.

CDR3: CASSSGGYQETQYF. Here the CDR3 DNA reads TGTGCCAGCAGCTCGGGGGGGTACCAAGAGACCCAGTACTTC. The rearrangement links TRBV11-3 to TRBJ2-5, with TRBD2 matching over 8 bases. Germline V lookup: CDR1 SGHNT, CDR2 YENEEA. This CDR3 has 14 residues. Trimming removed 4 bases from V and 0 bases from J; junction bases left unmatched: 1.